This record concerns one TCR beta chain sequence. Antigen: not known. The junction departs from germline at one end; a sequencing error may be responsible. The CDR3 sequence is 19 residues long. The V gene's germline CDR1 is SGHNT and CDR2 YENEEA. The data were obtained in a study of OX40 agonist ivuxolimab in advanced cancers. Study details: Ivuxolimab, an agonist antibody against OX40 (CD134), was given to patients. Partial responses occurred in Three dose-escalation patients, one with hepatocellular carcinoma and two with cutaneous melanoma.

Some clones are missing from TCRdb's copy, which holds only in-frame ones; the method was immunoSEQ multiplex PCR. The table includes more than 100,000 clones, approximately 94% detected once. Study-wide findings and caveats: Averaged across samples, CD8+ T cells carried more expanded clones than CD4+ did.

The sequences come from CD4+ or CD8+ T cells sorted from blood, collected in a trial of the OX40 agonist ivuxolimab. This sequence was found in an adult with an advanced solid tumor such as melanoma, head and neck, liver or kidney cancer. The chain has TRBV11-3 and TRBJ2-2; 10 bases fit TRBD2. CDR3 residues: CAGSLERASGRVNTGELFF. CDR3 nucleotide sequence: TGTGCCGGCAGCTTAGAACGGGCTAGCGGGAGAGTTAACACCGGGGAGCTGTTTTTT.